This TCR beta chain was found in a study of T cell responses to AZD1222 COVID-19 vaccine. Study conclusions and caveats: At baseline, seropositivity was found in only a handful of AZD1222 recipients. Reportedly, nearly half of unique spike TCRs recognized epitopes outside B.1.351/B.1.1.7 mutations. Across spike, vaccine-associated CD4 TCRs were found, dominant at 160-218 and 743-854.

Details on this clone: Its antigen remains unknown.

Profiled with immunoSEQ multiplex PCR; TCRdb holds only in-frame clones, not every one. The sample carries approximately 120,000 clones, roughly 92% recorded once. The receptor's source is an adult in good health. The material was peripheral blood, obtained on day 0 of AZD1222 vaccination.

In DNA form, the CDR3 reads TGTGCCAGCAGTTACCGACAGGGTACTAATGAAAAACTGTTTTTT. This sequence encodes CASSYRQGTNEKLFF. J is TRBJ1-4 and V is TRBV7-9, with TRBD1 identical over 7 bases. Unmatched junction bases numbered 6, after V lost 6 bases and J lost 2 bases. Germline V CDR1 and CDR2: SEHNR, FQNEAQ (reference sequence). The CDR3 is 15 residues long. Looking up the rest from reference TRBV7-9 and TRBJ1-4 gives the full variable domain: DTGVSQNPRHKITKRGQNVTFRCDPISEHNRLYWYRQTLGQGPEFLTYFQNEAQLEKSRLLSDRFSAERPKGSFSTLEIQRTEQGDSAMYLCASSYRQGTNEKLFFGSGTQLSVL.